This T cell receptor beta chain was recorded in a study of CXCR3-negative and CXCR3-positive naive CD8 T cells. The authors prepared UMI-labeled TRB cDNA libraries by 5' RACE. TCRdb reanalyzed the 5' RACE reads and collapses them to one entry per CDR3 protein, without DNA. The repertoire shows tens of thousands of distinct CDR3 sequences; the top ten hold 0.53%. This CDR3 spans 16 amino acids. Germline V lookup: CDR1 LGHNA, CDR2 YSLEER. A note on this clonotype: Antigen specificity is unknown.

Triplicate roughly 300,000-cell sorts were made of each CD8+ T cell subset. Naive CD8+ T cells showed CD45RO-CCR7+CD27+CD95-. General study points: Comparably high diversity marked both naive subsets, whereas memory CD8+ cells had much lower diversity. TRB CDR3s of CXCR3-positive naive cells were more hydrophobic than those of CXCR3-negative naive cells.

What was sequenced was naive CXCR3+ CD8+ T cells from blood. Subset indicated: CD45RO-CCR7+CD27+CD95- naive CD8+ T cells expressing CXCR3 (TNR3+). The chain joins TRBV4-3 to TRBJ1-4; TCRdb names TRBD1, which stays unverified in the absence of DNA. The source is a human donor in good health. Some clones in this sample may be carry-over from other donors' samples. The CDR3 sequence is CASSHYRGQTNEKLFF.